This is a list of T cell receptor beta chains from one sample in a study of T cells in Graves' hyperthyroidism and ophthalmopathy. TCRdb reanalysed the multiplex PCR reads using MiXCR and keeps one entry per CDR3 protein. The sample lists about 720,000 distinct CDR3 sequences, less than 20% occurring once. Sequencing input: blood. The origin of the receptors is a man aged 18-30 years with Graves' hyperthyroidism. The CDR3 runs from the conserved cysteine through the conserved F or W. D genes are given only for firm matches. Expanded clones are given a class, and other clones once, few, many or no size at all.

TRBV7-9	TRBJ2-5	.	many	TGTGCCAGCAGCCCTCCCCTCGGGGGAGTTTCGGGAGAGACCCAGTACTTC	CASSPPLGGVSGETQYF
TRBV15	TRBJ2-7	TRBD1	few	TGTGCCACCAGCAGGGGGACAGCCGGATACGAGCAGTACTTC	CATSRGTAGYEQYF
TRBV12-5	TRBJ1-2	TRBD1	few	TGTGCTAGTGGTTTAGGAGGGGGCGCGAATGGCTACACCTTC	CASGLGGGANGYTF
TRBV6-2/TRBV6-3	TRBJ2-5	.	many	TGTGCCAGCAGCCCGCCCCGGTGGCTCCAAGAGACCCAGTACTTC	CASSPPRWLQETQYF
TRBV29-1	TRBJ1-2	.	.	TGCAGCGTCGTTAAAAGTCCCACTGGCTACACCTTC	CSVVKSPTGYTF
TRBV3-1	TRBJ2-7	TRBD2	many	TGTGCCAGCAGCCAATGGTACCGGGGGGCCTACGAGCAGTACTTC	CASSQWYRGAYEQYF
TRBV6-2/TRBV6-3	TRBJ2-2	.	many	TGTGCCAGCAGTTACTCGACTTCAGATACGACCGGGGAGCTGTTTTTT	CASSYSTSDTTGELFF
TRBV20-1	TRBJ1-2	.	few	TGCAGTGCGAGCGGAGGGGCACGAGTTGACTATGGCTACACCTTC	CSASGGARVDYGYTF
TRBV11-1	TRBJ2-1	TRBD2	many	TGTGCCAGCAGCTTAGAGGGAGCGGGAGTCCATGAGCAGTTCTTC	CASSLEGAGVHEQFF
TRBV3-1	TRBJ2-3	.	many	TGTGCCAGCAGCCAAGACGGCAGGGGATTAACAGATACGCAGTATTTT	CASSQDGRGLTDTQYF
TRBV11-2	TRBJ1-1	.	.	TGTGCCAGCAGCTTATGGAGTCCGGGACGGAAGAACACTGAAGCTTTCTTT	CASSLWSPGRKNTEAFF
TRBV29-1	TRBJ2-5	TRBD2	.	TGCAGCGTTCTCGGCACTAGCGGGGGAGAGACCCAGTACTTC	CSVLGTSGGETQYF